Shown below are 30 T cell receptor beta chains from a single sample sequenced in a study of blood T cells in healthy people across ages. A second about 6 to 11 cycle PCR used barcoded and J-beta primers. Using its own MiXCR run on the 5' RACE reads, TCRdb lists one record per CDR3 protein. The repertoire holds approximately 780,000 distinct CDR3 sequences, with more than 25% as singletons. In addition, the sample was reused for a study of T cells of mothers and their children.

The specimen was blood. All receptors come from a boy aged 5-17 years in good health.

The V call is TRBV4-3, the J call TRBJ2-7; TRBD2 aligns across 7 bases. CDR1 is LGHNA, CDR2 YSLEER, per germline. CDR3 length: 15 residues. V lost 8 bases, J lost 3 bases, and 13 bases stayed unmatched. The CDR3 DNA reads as TGCGCCAGCGGTCCCTACAGCGGGATAAACTACGAGCAGTACTTC. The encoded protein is CASGPYSGINYEQYF.

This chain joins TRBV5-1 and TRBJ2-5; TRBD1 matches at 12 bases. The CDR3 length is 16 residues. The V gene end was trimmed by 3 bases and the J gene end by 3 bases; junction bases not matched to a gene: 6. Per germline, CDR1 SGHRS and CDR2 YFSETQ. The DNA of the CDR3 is TGCGCCAGCAGCTGGGACAGGGGGCCCCTAAAAGAGACCCAGTACTTC. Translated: CASSWDRGPLKETQYF.

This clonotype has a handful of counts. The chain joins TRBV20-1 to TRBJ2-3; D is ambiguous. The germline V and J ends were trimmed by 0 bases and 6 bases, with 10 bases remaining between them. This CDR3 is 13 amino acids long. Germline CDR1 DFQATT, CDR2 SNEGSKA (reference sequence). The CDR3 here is CSARDPQLDTQYF. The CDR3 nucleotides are TGCAGTGCTAGAGATCCCCAACTGGATACGCAGTATTTT.

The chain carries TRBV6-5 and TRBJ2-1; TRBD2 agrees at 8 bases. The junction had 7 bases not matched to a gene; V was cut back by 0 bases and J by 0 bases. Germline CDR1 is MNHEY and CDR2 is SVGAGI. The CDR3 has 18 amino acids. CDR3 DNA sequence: TGTGCCAGCAGTTACTCGATTCGGGGGGGGAGCTCCTACAATGAGCAGTTCTTC. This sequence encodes CASSYSIRGGSSYNEQFF.

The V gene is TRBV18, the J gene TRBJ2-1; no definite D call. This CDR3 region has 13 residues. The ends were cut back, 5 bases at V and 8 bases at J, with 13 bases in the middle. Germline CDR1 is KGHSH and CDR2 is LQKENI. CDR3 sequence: CASSFLSGDEQFF. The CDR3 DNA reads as TGTGCCAGCTCATTCCTCTCTGGGGATGAGCAGTTCTTC.

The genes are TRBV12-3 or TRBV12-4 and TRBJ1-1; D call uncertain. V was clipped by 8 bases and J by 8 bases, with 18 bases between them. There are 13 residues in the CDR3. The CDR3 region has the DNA TGTGCCAGCCGTTGGGATCTCGCGGGGGAAGCTTTCTTT. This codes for CASRWDLAGEAFF.

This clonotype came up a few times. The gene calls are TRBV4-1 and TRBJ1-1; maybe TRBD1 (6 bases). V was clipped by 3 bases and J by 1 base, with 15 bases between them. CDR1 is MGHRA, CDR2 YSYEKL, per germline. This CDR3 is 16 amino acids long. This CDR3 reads CASSHEKGGTNTEAFF. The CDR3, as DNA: TGCGCCAGCAGCCATGAAAAGGGGGGTACGAACACTGAAGCTTTCTTT.

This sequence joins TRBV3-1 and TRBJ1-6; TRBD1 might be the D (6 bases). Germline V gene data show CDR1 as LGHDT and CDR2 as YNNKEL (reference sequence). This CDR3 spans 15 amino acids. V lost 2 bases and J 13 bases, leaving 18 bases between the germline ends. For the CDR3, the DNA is TGTGCCAGCAGCCAATCCGGGACACTAAGGAGTCCCCTCCACTTT. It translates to CASSQSGTLRSPLHF.

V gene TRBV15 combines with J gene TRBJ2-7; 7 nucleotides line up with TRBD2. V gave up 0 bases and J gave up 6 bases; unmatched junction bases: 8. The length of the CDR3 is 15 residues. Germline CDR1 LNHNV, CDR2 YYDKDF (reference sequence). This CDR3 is CATSRDAGGGAEQYF. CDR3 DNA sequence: TGTGCCACCAGCAGAGATGCAGGCGGGGGAGCCGAGCAGTACTTC.

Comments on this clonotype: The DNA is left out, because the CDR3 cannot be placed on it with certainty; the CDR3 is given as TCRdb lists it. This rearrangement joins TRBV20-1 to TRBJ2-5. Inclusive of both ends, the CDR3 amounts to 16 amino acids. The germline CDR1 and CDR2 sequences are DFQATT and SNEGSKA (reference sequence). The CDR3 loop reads CSASKAGGSFLETQYF.

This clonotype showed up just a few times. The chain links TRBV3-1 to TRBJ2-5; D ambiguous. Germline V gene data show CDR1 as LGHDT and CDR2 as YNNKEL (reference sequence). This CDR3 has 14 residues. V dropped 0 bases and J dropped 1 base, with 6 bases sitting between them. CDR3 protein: CASSQDLGQETQYF. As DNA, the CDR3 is TGTGCCAGCAGCCAAGATCTCGGCCAAGAGACCCAGTACTTC.

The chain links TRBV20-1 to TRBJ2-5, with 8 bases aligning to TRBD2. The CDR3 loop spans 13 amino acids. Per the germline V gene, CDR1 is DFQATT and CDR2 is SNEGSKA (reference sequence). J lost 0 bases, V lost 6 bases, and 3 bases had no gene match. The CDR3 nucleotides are TGCAGTGCCTTAGCGGGGTACCAAGAGACCCAGTACTTC. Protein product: CSALAGYQETQYF.

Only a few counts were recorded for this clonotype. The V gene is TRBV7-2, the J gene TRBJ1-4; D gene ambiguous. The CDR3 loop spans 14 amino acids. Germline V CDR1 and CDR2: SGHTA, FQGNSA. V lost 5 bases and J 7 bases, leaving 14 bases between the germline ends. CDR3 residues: CASSPTRMGEKLFF. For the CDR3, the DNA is TGTGCCAGCAGCCCGACACGGATGGGTGAAAAACTGTTTTTT.

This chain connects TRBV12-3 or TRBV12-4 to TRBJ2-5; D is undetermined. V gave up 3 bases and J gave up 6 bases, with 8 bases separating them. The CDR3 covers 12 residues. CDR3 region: CASSFRFQTQYF. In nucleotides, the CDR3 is TGTGCCAGCAGTTTTCGGTTTCAGACCCAGTACTTC.

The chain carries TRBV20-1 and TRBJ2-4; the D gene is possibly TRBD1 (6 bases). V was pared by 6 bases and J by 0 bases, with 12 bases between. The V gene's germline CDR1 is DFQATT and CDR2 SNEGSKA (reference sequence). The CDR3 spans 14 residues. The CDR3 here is CSASQGLAKNIQYF. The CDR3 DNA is TGCAGTGCATCACAGGGTCTAGCCAAAAACATTCAGTACTTC.

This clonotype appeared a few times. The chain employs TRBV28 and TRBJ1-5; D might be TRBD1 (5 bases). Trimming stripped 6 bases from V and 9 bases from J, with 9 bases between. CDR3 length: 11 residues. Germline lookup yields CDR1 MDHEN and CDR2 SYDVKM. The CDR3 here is CASSPTGPQHF. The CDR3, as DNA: TGTGCCAGCAGCCCCACAGGGCCCCAGCATTTT.

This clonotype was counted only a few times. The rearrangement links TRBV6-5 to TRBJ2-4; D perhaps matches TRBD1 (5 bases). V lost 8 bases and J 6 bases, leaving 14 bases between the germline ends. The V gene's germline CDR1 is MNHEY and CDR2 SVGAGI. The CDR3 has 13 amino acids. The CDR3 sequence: CASGSGWGNIQYF. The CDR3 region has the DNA TGTGCCAGCGGTTCAGGGTGGGGAAACATTCAGTACTTC.

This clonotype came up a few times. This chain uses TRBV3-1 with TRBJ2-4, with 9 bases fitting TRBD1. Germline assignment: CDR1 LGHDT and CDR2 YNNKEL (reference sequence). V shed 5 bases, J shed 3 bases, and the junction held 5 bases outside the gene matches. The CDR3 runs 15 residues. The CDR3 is CASSARDRDKNIQYF. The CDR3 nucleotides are TGTGCCAGCAGCGCCCGGGACAGGGACAAAAACATTCAGTACTTC.

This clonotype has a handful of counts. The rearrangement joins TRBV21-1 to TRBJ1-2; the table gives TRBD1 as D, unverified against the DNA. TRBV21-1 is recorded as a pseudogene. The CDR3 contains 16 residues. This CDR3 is CASSKAGQAPNYGYTF. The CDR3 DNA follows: TGTGCCAGCAGCAAAGCGGGGCAGGCGCCTAACTATGGCTACACCTTC.

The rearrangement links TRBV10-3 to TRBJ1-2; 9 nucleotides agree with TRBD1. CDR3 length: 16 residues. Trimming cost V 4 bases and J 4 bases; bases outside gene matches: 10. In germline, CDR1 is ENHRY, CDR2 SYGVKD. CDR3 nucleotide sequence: TGTGCCATCAGTGCCTATACAGGGGGCGGCCTCTATGGCTACACCTTC. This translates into CAISAYTGGGLYGYTF.

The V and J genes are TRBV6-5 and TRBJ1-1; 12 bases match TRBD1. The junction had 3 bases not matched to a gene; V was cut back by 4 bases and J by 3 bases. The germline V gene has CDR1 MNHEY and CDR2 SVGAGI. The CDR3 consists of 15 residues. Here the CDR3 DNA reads TGTGCCAGCAGTTGGGACAGGGGGCCGTACACTGAAGCTTTCTTT. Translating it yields CASSWDRGPYTEAFF.

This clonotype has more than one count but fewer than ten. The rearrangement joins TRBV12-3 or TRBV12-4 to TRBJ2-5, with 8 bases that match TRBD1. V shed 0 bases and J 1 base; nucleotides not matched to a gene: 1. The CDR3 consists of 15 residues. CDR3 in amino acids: CASSLAQGAQETQYF. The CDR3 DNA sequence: TGTGCCAGCAGTTTAGCGCAGGGGGCCCAAGAGACCCAGTACTTC.

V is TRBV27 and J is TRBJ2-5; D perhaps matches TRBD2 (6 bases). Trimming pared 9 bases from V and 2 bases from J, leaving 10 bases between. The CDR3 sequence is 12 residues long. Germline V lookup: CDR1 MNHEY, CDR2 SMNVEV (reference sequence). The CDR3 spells CASGAGQETQYF. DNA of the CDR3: TGTGCCAGTGGAGCGGGTCAAGAGACCCAGTACTTC.

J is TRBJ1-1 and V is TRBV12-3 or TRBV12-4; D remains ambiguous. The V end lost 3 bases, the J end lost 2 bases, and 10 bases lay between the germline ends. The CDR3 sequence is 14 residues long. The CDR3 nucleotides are TGTGCCAGCAGTTTCGGGAACCCAAACACTGAAGCTTTCTTT. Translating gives CASSFGNPNTEAFF.

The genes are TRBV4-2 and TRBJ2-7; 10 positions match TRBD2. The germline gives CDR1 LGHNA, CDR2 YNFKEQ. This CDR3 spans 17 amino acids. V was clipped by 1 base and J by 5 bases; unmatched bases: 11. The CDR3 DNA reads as TGTGCCAGCAGCCAAGGGACGGGGCTAGCGGGGGCCCACGAGCAGTACTTC. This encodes CASSQGTGLAGAHEQYF.

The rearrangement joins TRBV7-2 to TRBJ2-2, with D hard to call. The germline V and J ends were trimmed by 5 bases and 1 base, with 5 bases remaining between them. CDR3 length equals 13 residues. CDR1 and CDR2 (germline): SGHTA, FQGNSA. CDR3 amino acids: CASSTRNTGELFF. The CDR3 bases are TGTGCCAGCAGCACCCGGAACACCGGGGAGCTGTTTTTT.

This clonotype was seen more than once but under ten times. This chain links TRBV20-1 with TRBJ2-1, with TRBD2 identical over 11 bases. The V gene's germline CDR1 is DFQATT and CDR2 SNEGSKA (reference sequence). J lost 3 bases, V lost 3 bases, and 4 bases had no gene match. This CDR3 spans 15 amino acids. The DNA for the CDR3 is TGCAGTGCTAGGACTAGCGGGAAAAACTACAATGAGCAGTTCTTC. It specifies CSARTSGKNYNEQFF.

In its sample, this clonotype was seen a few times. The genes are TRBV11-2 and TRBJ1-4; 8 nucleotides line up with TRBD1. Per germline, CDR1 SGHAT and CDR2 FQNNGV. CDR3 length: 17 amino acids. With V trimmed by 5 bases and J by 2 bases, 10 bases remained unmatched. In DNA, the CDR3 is TGTGCCAGCAGCACGGACAGGGAATCTAGGACTAATGAAAAACTGTTTTTT. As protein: CASSTDRESRTNEKLFF. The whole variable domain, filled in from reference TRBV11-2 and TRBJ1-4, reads EAGVAQSPRYKIIEKRQSVAFWCNPISGHATLYWYQQILGQGPKLLIQFQNNGVVDDSQLPKDRFSAERLKGVDSTLKIQPAKLEDSAVYLCASSTDRESRTNEKLFFGSGTQLSVL.

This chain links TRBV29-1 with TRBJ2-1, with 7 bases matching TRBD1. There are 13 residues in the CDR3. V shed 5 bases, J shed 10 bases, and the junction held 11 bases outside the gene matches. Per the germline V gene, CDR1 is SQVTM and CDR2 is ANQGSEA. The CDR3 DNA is TGCAGCGTTCGCCCCGGGACAGTCTCCGAGCAGTTCTTC. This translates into CSVRPGTVSEQFF.

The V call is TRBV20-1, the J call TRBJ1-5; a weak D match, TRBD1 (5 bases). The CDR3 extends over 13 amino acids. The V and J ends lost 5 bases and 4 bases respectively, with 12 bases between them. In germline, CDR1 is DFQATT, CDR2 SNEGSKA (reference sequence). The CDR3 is CSAPGRGNQPQHF. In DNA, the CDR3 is TGCAGTGCTCCGGGCCGGGGGAATCAGCCCCAGCATTTT.